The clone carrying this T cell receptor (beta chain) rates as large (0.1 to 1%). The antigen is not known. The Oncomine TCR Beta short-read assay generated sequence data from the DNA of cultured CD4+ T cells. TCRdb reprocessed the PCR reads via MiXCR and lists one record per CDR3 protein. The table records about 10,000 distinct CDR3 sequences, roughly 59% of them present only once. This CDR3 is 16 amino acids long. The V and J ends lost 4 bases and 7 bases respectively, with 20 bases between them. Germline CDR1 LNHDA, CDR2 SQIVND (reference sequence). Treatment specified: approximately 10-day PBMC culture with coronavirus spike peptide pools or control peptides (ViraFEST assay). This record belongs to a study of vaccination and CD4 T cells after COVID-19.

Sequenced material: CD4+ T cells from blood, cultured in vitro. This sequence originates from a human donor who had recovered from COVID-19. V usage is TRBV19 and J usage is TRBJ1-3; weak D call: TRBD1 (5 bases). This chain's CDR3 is CASSKSTGTWGNTIYF. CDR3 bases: TGTGCCAGTAGTAAAAGTACCGGGACGTGGGGTAACACCATATATTTT.